Listed below are T cell receptor beta chains from one sample, sequenced in a study of cytomegalovirus exposure and HLA in healthy donors. Produced via immunoSEQ multiplex PCR; TCRdb's table is partial and in-frame only. The sample lists over 150,000 clones, 91% occurring once. The sample was PBMCs. Every receptor here comes from a young woman in good health and CMV-seropositive. The CDR3 runs from the conserved cysteine through the conserved F or W. D genes are given only for firm matches. For some rows the clone size is stated as once, few or many, or as a class when expanded; others skip it.

TRBD1,TRBV11-2,TRBJ1-2,once,CASSLDRGYGYTF,TGTGCCAGCAGCTTGGACAGGGGCTATGGCTACACCTTC
-,TRBV19,TRBJ1-1,-,CASSRTGKYTEAFF,TGTGCCAGTAGTAGAACAGGGAAATACACTGAAGCTTTCTTT
-,TRBV5-8,TRBJ2-1,-,CASSFERSSYNEQFF,TGTGCCAGCAGCTTTGAAAGGAGCTCCTACAATGAGCAGTTCTTC
TRBD1,TRBV28,TRBJ2-7,-,CASYSGTGSSYEQYF,TGTGCCAGTTACTCCGGGACAGGGAGCTCCTACGAGCAGTACTTC
-,TRBV5-6,TRBJ2-7,-,CASHWGGSSYEQYF,TGTGCCAGCCATTGGGGTGGGAGCAGCTACGAGCAGTACTTC
-,TRBV18,TRBJ2-1,-,CASSPPVSSANEQFF,TGTGCCAGCTCACCACCGGTTAGTAGTGCCAATGAGCAGTTCTTC
-,TRBV6-5,TRBJ2-5,-,CASTPVGHETQYF,TGTGCCAGCACCCCGGTGGGGCATGAGACCCAGTACTTC
-,TRBV5-6,TRBJ1-1,once,CASSRFLNTEAFF,TGTGCCAGCTCGAGATTCTTGAACACTGAAGCTTTCTTT
-,TRBV18,TRBJ2-3,-,CASSPASGQKTDTQYF,TGTGCCAGCTCACCTGCATCTGGACAGAAGACAGATACGCAGTATTTT
-,TRBV13,TRBJ2-7,-,CASSPTPLYEQYF,TGTGCCAGCAGCCCAACCCCCCTATACGAGCAGTACTTC
-,TRBV19,TRBJ1-4,-,CASRPGGEGEKLFF,TGTGCCAGCAGGCCCGGAGGGGAAGGAGAAAAACTGTTTTTT
TRBD1,TRBV19,TRBJ2-3,-,CASSNPNRGTPDTQYF,TGTGCCAGTAGTAACCCAAACAGGGGGACGCCAGATACGCAGTATTTT
TRBD1,TRBV6-1,TRBJ2-7,once,CASSARTGARYEQYF,TGTGCCAGCAGTGCCAGGACAGGGGCCAGATACGAGCAGTACTTC
-,TRBV27,TRBJ1-5,-,CASSLSAGRDSNQPQHF,TGTGCCAGCAGTTTATCGGCAGGGAGGGATAGCAATCAGCCCCAGCATTTT